The T cell receptor (beta chain) under discussion was sequenced for a study of blood T cell repertoires in COVID-19. Method: immunoSEQ multiplex PCR; TCRdb's copy keeps in-frame clones and lacks some. The sample holds about 270,000 clones; roughly 90% are singletons and the top ten take approximately 3%. Material for sequencing was PBMCs or T cells enriched from blood (not recorded which). The TCR originated in a woman aged 45-65 years who had recovered from COVID-19.

The CDR3 nucleotides are TGTGCCAGCAGCTATAGGTCGGGGTTGAATGAGCAGTTCTTC. Translated: CASSYRSGLNEQFF. The chain employs TRBV7-2 and TRBJ2-1, with D possibly being TRBD2 (5 bases). The CDR3 runs to 14 residues. Per the germline V gene, CDR1 is SGHTA and CDR2 is FQGNSA. V was pared by 4 bases and J by 7 bases, with 14 bases between.